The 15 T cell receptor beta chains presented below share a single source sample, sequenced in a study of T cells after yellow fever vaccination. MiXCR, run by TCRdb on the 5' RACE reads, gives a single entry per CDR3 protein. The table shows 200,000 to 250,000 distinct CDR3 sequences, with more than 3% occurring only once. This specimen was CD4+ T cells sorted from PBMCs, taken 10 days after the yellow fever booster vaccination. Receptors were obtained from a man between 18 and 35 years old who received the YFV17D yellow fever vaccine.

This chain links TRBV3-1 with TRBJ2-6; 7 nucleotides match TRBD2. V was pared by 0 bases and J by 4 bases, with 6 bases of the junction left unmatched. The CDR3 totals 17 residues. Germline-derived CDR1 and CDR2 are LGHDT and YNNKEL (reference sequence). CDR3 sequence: CASSQDKGRAGANVLTF. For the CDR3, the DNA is TGTGCCAGCAGCCAAGATAAGGGGAGGGCCGGGGCCAACGTCCTGACTTTC.

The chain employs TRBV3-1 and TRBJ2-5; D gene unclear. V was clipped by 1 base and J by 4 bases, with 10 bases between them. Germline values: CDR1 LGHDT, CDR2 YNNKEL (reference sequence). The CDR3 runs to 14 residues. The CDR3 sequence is CASSQGGSGETQYF. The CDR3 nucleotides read TGTGCCAGCAGCCAAGGAGGTTCGGGAGAGACCCAGTACTTC.

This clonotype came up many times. This CDR3 is CASGSRTGADTQYF. The CDR3 DNA reads TGTGCTAGTGGTTCGCGGACAGGGGCAGATACGCAGTATTTT. The chain recombines TRBV12-5 with TRBJ2-3; TRBD1 aligns across 9 bases. The CDR3 is made up of 14 amino acids. CDR1 is LGHNT, CDR2 FRNRAP, per germline. J gave up 4 bases and V 4 bases, and 3 bases lay outside the gene matches. The full variable domain, completed using reference TRBV12-5 and TRBJ2-3, is DARVTQTPRHKVTEMGQEVTMRCQPILGHNTVFWYRQTMMQGLELLAYFRNRAPLDDSGMPKDRFSAEMPDATLATLKIQPSEPRDSAVYFCASGSRTGADTQYFGPGTRLTVL.

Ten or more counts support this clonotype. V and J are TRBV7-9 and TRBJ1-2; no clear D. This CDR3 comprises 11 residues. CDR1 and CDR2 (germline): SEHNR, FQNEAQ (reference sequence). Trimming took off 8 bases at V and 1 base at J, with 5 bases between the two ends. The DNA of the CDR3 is TGTGCCAGCGGTCATAACTATGGCTACACCTTC. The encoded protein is CASGHNYGYTF.

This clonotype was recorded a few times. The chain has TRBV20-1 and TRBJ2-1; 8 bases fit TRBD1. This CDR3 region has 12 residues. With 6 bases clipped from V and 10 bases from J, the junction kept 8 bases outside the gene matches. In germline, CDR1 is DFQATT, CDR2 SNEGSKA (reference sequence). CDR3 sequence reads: CSAMDRVGEQFF. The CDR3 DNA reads TGCAGTGCCATGGACAGGGTAGGAGAGCAGTTCTTC.

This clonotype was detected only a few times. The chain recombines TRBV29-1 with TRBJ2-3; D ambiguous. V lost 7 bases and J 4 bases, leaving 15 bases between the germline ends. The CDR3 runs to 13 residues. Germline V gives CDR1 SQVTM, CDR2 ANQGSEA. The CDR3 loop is CSARGGYPDTQYF. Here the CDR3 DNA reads TGCAGCGCCCGCGGCGGTTACCCAGATACGCAGTATTTT.

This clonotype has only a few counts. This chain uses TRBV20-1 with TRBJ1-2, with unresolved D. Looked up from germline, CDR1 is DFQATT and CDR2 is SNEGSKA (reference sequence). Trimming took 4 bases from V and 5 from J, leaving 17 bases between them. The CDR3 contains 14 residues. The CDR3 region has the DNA TGCAGTGCTACCTCCGCCGCTCGGCGGTATGGCTACACCTTC. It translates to CSATSAARRYGYTF.

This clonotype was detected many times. The CDR3 region has the DNA TGTGCCAGCAGTCACCGGGGGGCCCAAGAGACCCAGTACTTC. Encoded protein: CASSHRGAQETQYF. This sequence joins TRBV6-2 or TRBV6-3 and TRBJ2-5, with D tentatively TRBD2 (7 bases). The CDR3 contains 14 residues. Germline V gene data show CDR1 as MNHEY and CDR2 as SVGEGT. Trimming pared 5 bases from V and 1 base from J, leaving 11 bases between.

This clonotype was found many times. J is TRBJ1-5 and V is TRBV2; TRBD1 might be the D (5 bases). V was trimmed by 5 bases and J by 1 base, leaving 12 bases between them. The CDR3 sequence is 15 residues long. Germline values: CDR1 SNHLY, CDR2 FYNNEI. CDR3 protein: CASSPDRASNQPQHF. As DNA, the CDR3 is TGTGCCAGCAGTCCAGACAGAGCAAGCAATCAGCCCCAGCATTTT.

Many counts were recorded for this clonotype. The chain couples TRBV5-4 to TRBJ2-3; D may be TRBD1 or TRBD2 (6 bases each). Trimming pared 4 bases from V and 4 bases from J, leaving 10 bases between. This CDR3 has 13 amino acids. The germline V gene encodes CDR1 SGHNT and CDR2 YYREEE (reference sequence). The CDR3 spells CASSMGGPDTQYF. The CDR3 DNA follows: TGTGCCAGCAGCATGGGGGGCCCAGATACGCAGTATTTT.

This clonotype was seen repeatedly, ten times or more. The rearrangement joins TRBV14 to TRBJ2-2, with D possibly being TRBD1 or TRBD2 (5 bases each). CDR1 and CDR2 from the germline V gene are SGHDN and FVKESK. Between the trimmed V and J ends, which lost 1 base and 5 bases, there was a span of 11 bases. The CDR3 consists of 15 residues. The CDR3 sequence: CASSQVVGTTGELFF. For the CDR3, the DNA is TGTGCCAGCAGCCAAGTCGTCGGGACGACCGGGGAGCTGTTTTTT.

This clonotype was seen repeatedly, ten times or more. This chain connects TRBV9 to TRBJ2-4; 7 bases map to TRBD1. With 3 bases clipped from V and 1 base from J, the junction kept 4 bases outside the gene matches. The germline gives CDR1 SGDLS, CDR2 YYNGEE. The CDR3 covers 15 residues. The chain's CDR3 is CASSAQGKAKNIQYF. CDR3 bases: TGTGCCAGCAGCGCACAGGGGAAGGCCAAAAACATTCAGTACTTC. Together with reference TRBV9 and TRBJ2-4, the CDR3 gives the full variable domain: DSGVTQTPKHLITATGQRVTLRCSPRSGDLSVYWYQQSLDQGLQFLIQYYNGEERAKGNILERFSAQQFPDLHSELNLSSLELGDSALYFCASSAQGKAKNIQYFGAGTRLSVL.

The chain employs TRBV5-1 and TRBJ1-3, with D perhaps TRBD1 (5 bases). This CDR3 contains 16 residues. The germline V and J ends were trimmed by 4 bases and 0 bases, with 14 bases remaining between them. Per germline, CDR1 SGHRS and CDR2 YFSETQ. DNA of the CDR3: TGCGCCAGCAGCCCTGCCGGGGGGTTCTCTGGAAACACCATATATTTT. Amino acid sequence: CASSPAGGFSGNTIYF.

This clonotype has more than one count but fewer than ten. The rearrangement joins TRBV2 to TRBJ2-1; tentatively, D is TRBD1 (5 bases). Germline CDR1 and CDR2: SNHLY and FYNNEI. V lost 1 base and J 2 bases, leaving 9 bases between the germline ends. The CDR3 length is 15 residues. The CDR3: CASSEEAGTYNEQFF. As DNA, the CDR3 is TGTGCCAGCAGTGAAGAGGCAGGGACCTACAATGAGCAGTTCTTC.

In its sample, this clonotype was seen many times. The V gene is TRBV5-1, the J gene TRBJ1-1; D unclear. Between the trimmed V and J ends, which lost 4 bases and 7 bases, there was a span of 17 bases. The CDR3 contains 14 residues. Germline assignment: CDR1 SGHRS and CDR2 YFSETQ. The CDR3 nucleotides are TGCGCCAGCAGCCCCAGTTGGGCGGCTGATGAAGCTTTCTTT. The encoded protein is CASSPSWAADEAFF. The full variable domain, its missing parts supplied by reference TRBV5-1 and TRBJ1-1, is KAGVTQTPRYLIKTRGQQVTLSCSPISGHRSVSWYQQTPGQGLQFLFEYFSETQRNKGNFPGRFSGRQFSNSRSEMNVSTLELGDSALYLCASSPSWAADEAFFGQGTRLTVV.